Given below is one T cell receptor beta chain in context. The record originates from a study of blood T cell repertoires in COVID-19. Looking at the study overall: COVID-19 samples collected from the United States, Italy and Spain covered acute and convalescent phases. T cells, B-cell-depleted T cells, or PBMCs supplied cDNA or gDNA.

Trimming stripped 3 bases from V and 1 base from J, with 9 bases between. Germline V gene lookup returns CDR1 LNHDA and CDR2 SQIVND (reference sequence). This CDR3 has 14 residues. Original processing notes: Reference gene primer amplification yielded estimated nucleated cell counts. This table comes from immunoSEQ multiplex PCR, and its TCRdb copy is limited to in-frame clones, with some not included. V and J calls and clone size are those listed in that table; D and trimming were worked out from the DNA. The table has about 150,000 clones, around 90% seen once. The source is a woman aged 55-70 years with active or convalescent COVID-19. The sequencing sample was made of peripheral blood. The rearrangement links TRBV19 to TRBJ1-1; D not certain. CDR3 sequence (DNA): TGTGCCAGTAGTATGCGGCGGCCGAACACTGAAGCTTTCTTT. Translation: CASSMRRPNTEAFF.